This TCR beta chain stems from a study of T-cell memory formation after mild COVID-19. Study overall: Across donors, TCR clusters were largely donor specific.

TCR alpha and TCR beta cDNA libraries carrying sample barcodes and UMIs were produced by 5'RACE using constant-segment primers. TCRdb called the 5' RACE reads again in MiXCR, with one record for every CDR3 protein. The sample records about 320,000 distinct CDR3 sequences, roughly an eighth being singletons. This clonotype was counted between two and nine times. No antigen is known for it. The study, taken as a whole, reports: Prior to infection, memory already included some responding clones, suggesting cross-reactive memory joined. Clones that shrank (day 15 to 85) were balanced CD4/CD8, whereas later expanders leaned CD4+.

V lost 5 bases to trimming and J lost 0 bases, with 19 bases between them. CDR3 length: 17 amino acids. CDR1 MNHEY and CDR2 SVGAGI come from the germline V gene. This clonotype originated in a man aged 18-30 years who had mild COVID-19 (a few samples of this study predate the infection). Cell type and time point are not known. Sequencing was done on a sample of PBMCs or a T cell subset sorted from them (not recorded which). This chain links TRBV6-5 with TRBJ2-5; D possibly uses TRBD1 or TRBD2 (5 bases each). This CDR3 reads CASSKSPGPRYQETQYF. DNA of the CDR3: TGTGCCAGCAGTAAATCACCGGGACCCCGGTACCAAGAGACCCAGTACTTC.